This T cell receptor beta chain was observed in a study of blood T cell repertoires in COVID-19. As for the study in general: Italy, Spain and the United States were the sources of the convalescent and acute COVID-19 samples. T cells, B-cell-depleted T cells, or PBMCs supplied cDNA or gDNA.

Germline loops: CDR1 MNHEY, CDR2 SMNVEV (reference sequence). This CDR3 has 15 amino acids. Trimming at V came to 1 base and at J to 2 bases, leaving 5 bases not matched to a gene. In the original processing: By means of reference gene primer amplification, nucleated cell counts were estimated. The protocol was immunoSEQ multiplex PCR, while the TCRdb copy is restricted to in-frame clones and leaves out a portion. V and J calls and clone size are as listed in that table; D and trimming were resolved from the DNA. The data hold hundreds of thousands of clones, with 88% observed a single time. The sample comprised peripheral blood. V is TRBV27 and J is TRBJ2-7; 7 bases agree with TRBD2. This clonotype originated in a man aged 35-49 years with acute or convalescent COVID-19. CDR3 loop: CASSLYGGGTYEQYF. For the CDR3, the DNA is TGTGCCAGCAGTTTATACGGCGGGGGAACCTACGAGCAGTACTTC.